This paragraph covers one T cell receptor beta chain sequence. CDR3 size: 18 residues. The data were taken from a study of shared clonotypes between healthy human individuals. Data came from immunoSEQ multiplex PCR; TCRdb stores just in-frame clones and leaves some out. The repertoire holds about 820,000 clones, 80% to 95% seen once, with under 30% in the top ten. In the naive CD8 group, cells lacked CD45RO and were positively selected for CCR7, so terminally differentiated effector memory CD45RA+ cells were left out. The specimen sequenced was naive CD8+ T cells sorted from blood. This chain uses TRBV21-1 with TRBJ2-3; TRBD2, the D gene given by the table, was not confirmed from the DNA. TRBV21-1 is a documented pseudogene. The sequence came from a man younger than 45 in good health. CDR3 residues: CASSKVRGGVSIWDTQYF. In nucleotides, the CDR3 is TGTGCCAGCAGCAAGGTTCGGGGAGGAGTGTCAATCTGGGATACGCAGTATTTT.